What follows describes a single T cell receptor (beta chain). The sample originates from a study of T cell changes during pregnancy in multiple sclerosis. V shed 6 bases, J shed 0 bases, and the junction held 5 bases outside the gene matches. The length of the CDR3 is 16 residues. CDR1 and CDR2 from the germline V gene are LGHNT and FRNRAP. Sequencing used immunoSEQ multiplex PCR; TCRdb keeps in-frame clones, though not all of them. The sample includes around 50,000 clones, roughly 94% seen only once; the top ten take 5.5% to 7%. The origin of this receptor is a female donor with multiple sclerosis, enrolled in a pregnancy study. The chain is built from TRBV12-5 and TRBJ2-1; 10 bases agree with TRBD1. Sequenced material: CD8+ T cells from peripheral blood mononuclear cells, taken in the first trimester of pregnancy. CDR3 coding DNA: TGTGCTAGTGGCCTTGACAGGGGGCCCTCCTACAATGAGCAGTTCTTC. It specifies CASGLDRGPSYNEQFF. Combining the CDR3 with reference TRBV12-5 and TRBJ2-1 gives the whole variable domain DARVTQTPRHKVTEMGQEVTMRCQPILGHNTVFWYRQTMMQGLELLAYFRNRAPLDDSGMPKDRFSAEMPDATLATLKIQPSEPRDSAVYFCASGLDRGPSYNEQFFGPGTRLTVL.